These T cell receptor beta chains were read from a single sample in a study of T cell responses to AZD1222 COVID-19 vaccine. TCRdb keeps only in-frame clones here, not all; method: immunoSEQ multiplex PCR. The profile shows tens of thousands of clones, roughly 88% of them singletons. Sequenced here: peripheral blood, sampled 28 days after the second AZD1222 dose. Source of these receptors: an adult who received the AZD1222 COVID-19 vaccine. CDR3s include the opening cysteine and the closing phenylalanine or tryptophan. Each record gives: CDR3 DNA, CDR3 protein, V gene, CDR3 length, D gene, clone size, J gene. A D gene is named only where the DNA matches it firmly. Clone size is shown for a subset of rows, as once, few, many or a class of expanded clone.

DNA: TGTGCCAGCAGCCCTCAGCCGGGGGACAGGGACACTGAAGCTTTCTTT; CDR3: CASSPQPGDRDTEAFF; V: TRBV3-1/TRBV3-2; length: 16; D: TRBD1; size: NA; J: TRBJ1-1
DNA: TGCAGCGTTGAGACCCAGCAGAGCACTGAAGCTTTCTTT; CDR3: CSVETQQSTEAFF; V: TRBV29-1; length: 13; D: NA; size: NA; J: TRBJ1-1
DNA: TGTGCCAGCGGGAGGGGGACTAATGAAAAACTGTTTTTT; CDR3: CASGRGTNEKLFF; V: TRBV6-5; length: 13; D: NA; size: NA; J: TRBJ1-4
DNA: TGTGCCAGTAGTATAGGACTCCCACAGGGGGGCCTCTCCTACGAGCAGTACTTC; CDR3: CASSIGLPQGGLSYEQYF; V: TRBV19; length: 18; D: TRBD1; size: NA; J: TRBJ2-7
DNA: TGTGCCTGGAGTGTACGAGAGAAAGAGACCCAGTACTTC; CDR3: CAWSVREKETQYF; V: TRBV30; length: 13; D: NA; size: NA; J: TRBJ2-5
DNA: TGTGCCAGTAGTATAACGGTACAACCCAACGGGGAGCTGTTTTTT; CDR3: CASSITVQPNGELFF; V: TRBV19; length: 15; D: NA; size: NA; J: TRBJ2-2
DNA: TGTGCCAGCAGTTTTGGGACCGGCGGCTACACCTTC; CDR3: CASSFGTGGYTF; V: TRBV27; length: 12; D: NA; size: NA; J: TRBJ1-2
DNA: TGTGCCAGCTCACCTAGGGGGCAGGACTATGGCTACACCTTC; CDR3: CASSPRGQDYGYTF; V: TRBV18; length: 14; D: TRBD1; size: NA; J: TRBJ1-2
DNA: TGTGCCAGCGGCGGCCGGGGACACTTCTACGAGCAGTACTTC; CDR3: CASGGRGHFYEQYF; V: TRBV6-4; length: 14; D: NA; size: NA; J: TRBJ2-7
DNA: TGTGCCAGTAGTCCCAGGGGATCTCAAACCGGAAACACCATATATTTT; CDR3: CASSPRGSQTGNTIYF; V: TRBV19; length: 16; D: NA; size: NA; J: TRBJ1-3
DNA: TGTGCCAGGCTAAGACAGGGCCGATATAGCAATCAGCCCCAGCATTTT; CDR3: CARLRQGRYSNQPQHF; V: TRBV24-1; length: 16; D: TRBD1; size: once; J: TRBJ1-5
DNA: TGCGCCAGCAGCCAGGTTAGGGGGGCCGAGTACACTGAAGCTTTCTTT; CDR3: CASSQVRGAEYTEAFF; V: TRBV4-3; length: 16; D: NA; size: NA; J: TRBJ1-1
DNA: TGTGCCTGGGTCTTACAAGGCACAGATACGCAGTATTTT; CDR3: CAWVLQGTDTQYF; V: TRBV30; length: 13; D: NA; size: NA; J: TRBJ2-3
DNA: TGTGCCAGCAGTCTCACCGGGCTTCATTCACCCCTCCACTTT; CDR3: CASSLTGLHSPLHF; V: TRBV27; length: 14; D: NA; size: NA; J: TRBJ1-6
DNA: TGCGCCAGCAGCGGGGGACAGGGGAGGGTGTTGGAGACCCAGTACTTC; CDR3: CASSGGQGRVLETQYF; V: TRBV5-1; length: 16; D: TRBD1; size: NA; J: TRBJ2-5
DNA: TGCGCCAGCAGTTTTAGTAGCGGGGGGGCCCCAGATACGCAGTATTTT; CDR3: CASSFSSGGAPDTQYF; V: TRBV10-2; length: 16; D: TRBD2; size: NA; J: TRBJ2-3
DNA: TGCGCCAGCAGCTTGTTGAACTATGGCTACACCTTC; CDR3: CASSLLNYGYTF; V: TRBV5-1; length: 12; D: NA; size: NA; J: TRBJ1-2
DNA: TGTGCCTGGAGTCTGGACAGGGACTCTGGCTACACCTTC; CDR3: CAWSLDRDSGYTF; V: TRBV30; length: 13; D: TRBD1; size: NA; J: TRBJ1-2
DNA: TGTGCCAGCAGCTTATATGGCGGCTACACCTTC; CDR3: CASSLYGGYTF; V: TRBV5-6; length: 11; D: NA; size: NA; J: TRBJ1-2
DNA: TGTGCCAGTCGGTCGGGGGCCTCTGGAAACACCATATATTTT; CDR3: CASRSGASGNTIYF; V: TRBV19; length: 14; D: NA; size: NA; J: TRBJ1-3
DNA: TGTGCCAGCAGTTCCGGCCGGCAGTCTAGCCTCCACTTT; CDR3: CASSSGRQSSLHF; V: TRBV27; length: 13; D: NA; size: NA; J: TRBJ1-6
DNA: TGTGCCAGCGGCCAAACGGTAGGCTCCTACAATGAGCAGTTCTTC; CDR3: CASGQTVGSYNEQFF; V: TRBV6-5; length: 15; D: NA; size: NA; J: TRBJ2-1
DNA: TGTGCCAGCAGCCCGACAGGGGGCTCTGGAAACACCATATATTTT; CDR3: CASSPTGGSGNTIYF; V: TRBV5-6; length: 15; D: TRBD1; size: NA; J: TRBJ1-3
DNA: TGTGCCAGCATTTTGACAGCGAGCTCTGGAAACACCATATATTTT; CDR3: CASILTASSGNTIYF; V: TRBV6-5; length: 15; D: NA; size: NA; J: TRBJ1-3